These T cell receptor beta chains were read from a single sample in a study of post-analysis software for immune sequencing data. TCRdb processed the PCR reads anew with MiXCR; each CDR3 protein has one entry. This sample has hundreds of thousands of distinct CDR3 sequences, with 25% to 30% found just once. Sequences were obtained from blood. The receptors were gathered from a girl aged 5-17 years with multiple sclerosis. CDR3s include the opening cysteine and the closing phenylalanine or tryptophan. Fields, in order: clone size, J gene, D gene, V gene, CDR3 DNA, CDR3 protein. A D gene is named only where the DNA matches it firmly. Expanded clones are given a class, and other clones once, few, many or no size at all.

clone_size: -
j_call: TRBJ2-5
d_call: TRBD2
v_call: TRBV20-1
cdr3_nt: TGCAGTGCTGCCCCCCCCCGCGGGGGACGAGAGACCCAGTACTTC
cdr3_aa: CSAAPPRGGRETQYF

clone_size: -
j_call: TRBJ1-5
d_call: -
v_call: TRBV6-6
cdr3_nt: TGTGCCAGCAGTTACGAAGTTTCGCAGCCCCAGCATTTT
cdr3_aa: CASSYEVSQPQHF

clone_size: few
j_call: TRBJ1-4
d_call: -
v_call: TRBV5-1
cdr3_nt: TGCGCCAGCAGCTTGGTCGACGGAGAGTCGGAAAAACTGTTTTTT
cdr3_aa: CASSLVDGESEKLFF

clone_size: few
j_call: TRBJ2-3
d_call: TRBD2
v_call: TRBV4-3
cdr3_nt: TGCGCCAGCAGCCAAAGCGGGAGTGGGTCCGGTGTTGATACGCAGTATTTT
cdr3_aa: CASSQSGSGSGVDTQYF

clone_size: -
j_call: TRBJ2-7
d_call: -
v_call: TRBV28
cdr3_nt: TGTGCCAGCAGTATAAAGGCCGAGCAGTACTTC
cdr3_aa: CASSIKAEQYF

clone_size: -
j_call: TRBJ2-7
d_call: TRBD1
v_call: TRBV20-1
cdr3_nt: TGCAGTGCTAGGGGGGACAGGCCTCGCACCTACGAGCAGTACTTC
cdr3_aa: CSARGDRPRTYEQYF

clone_size: -
j_call: TRBJ1-1
d_call: -
v_call: TRBV4-1
cdr3_nt: TGCGCCAGCAGCCAAGCAGCCCCGGAGACTGAAGCTTTCTTT
cdr3_aa: CASSQAAPETEAFF

clone_size: many
j_call: TRBJ2-7
d_call: -
v_call: TRBV11-2
cdr3_nt: TGTGCCAGCAGCTTGATCAGGGCTTTCGGCGAGCAGTACTTC
cdr3_aa: CASSLIRAFGEQYF

clone_size: -
j_call: TRBJ2-5
d_call: -
v_call: TRBV6-5
cdr3_nt: TGTGCCAGCAGAAGGGGCCGCCAAGAGACCCAGTACTTC
cdr3_aa: CASRRGRQETQYF

clone_size: -
j_call: TRBJ2-3
d_call: -
v_call: TRBV27
cdr3_nt: TGTGCCAGCAGTTTTAGGGGGAACACGCAGTATTTT
cdr3_aa: CASSFRGNTQYF

clone_size: few
j_call: TRBJ1-6
d_call: TRBD1
v_call: TRBV10-3
cdr3_nt: TGTGCCATCAGTGAACTAACAGGGGGATGGTCACCCCTCCACTTT
cdr3_aa: CAISELTGGWSPLHF

clone_size: -
j_call: TRBJ1-4
d_call: TRBD1
v_call: TRBV4-3
cdr3_nt: TGCGCCAGCAGCCAAGAGCGACAGGGAGGAGTACAGGAAAAACTGTTTTTT
cdr3_aa: CASSQERQGGVQEKLFF

clone_size: -
j_call: TRBJ2-1
d_call: -
v_call: TRBV11-2
cdr3_nt: TGTGCCAGCAGCCCACCCCGGAATGAGCAGTTCTTC
cdr3_aa: CASSPPRNEQFF

clone_size: few
j_call: TRBJ2-5
d_call: TRBD2
v_call: TRBV7-9
cdr3_nt: TGTGCCAGCAGCTCCTCCGGGACTACCCAAGAGACCCAGTACTTC
cdr3_aa: CASSSSGTTQETQYF

clone_size: many
j_call: TRBJ2-5
d_call: -
v_call: TRBV15
cdr3_nt: TGTGCCACCAGCCCGGCGGGACAAGAGACCCAGTACTTC
cdr3_aa: CATSPAGQETQYF

clone_size: few
j_call: TRBJ2-7
d_call: -
v_call: TRBV20-1
cdr3_nt: TGCAGTGCTAGTCGGTCAAGCTCCTACGAGCAGTACTTC
cdr3_aa: CSASRSSSYEQYF

clone_size: once
j_call: TRBJ2-6
d_call: -
v_call: TRBV4-3
cdr3_nt: TGCGCCAGCAGCCAAGCCCGCTCTGGGGCCAACGTCCTGACTTTC
cdr3_aa: CASSQARSGANVLTF

clone_size: -
j_call: TRBJ1-4
d_call: -
v_call: TRBV7-8
cdr3_nt: TGTGCCAGCAGCTTGTCGAGGGGGAGGTTTAATGAAAAACTGTTTTTT
cdr3_aa: CASSLSRGRFNEKLFF

clone_size: few
j_call: TRBJ1-2
d_call: -
v_call: TRBV12-3/TRBV12-4
cdr3_nt: TGTGCCAGCAGCCCGTCCAGGGTATCTGGCTACACCTTC
cdr3_aa: CASSPSRVSGYTF

clone_size: -
j_call: TRBJ2-1
d_call: -
v_call: TRBV3-1
cdr3_nt: TGTGCCAGCAGCCAATCAGGAGGGGGTTACAATGAGCAGTTCTTC
cdr3_aa: CASSQSGGGYNEQFF

clone_size: few
j_call: TRBJ2-7
d_call: -
v_call: TRBV10-3
cdr3_nt: TGTGCCATCAGTGAGCTTTCCTACGAGCAGTACTTC
cdr3_aa: CAISELSYEQYF

clone_size: -
j_call: TRBJ2-7
d_call: TRBD2
v_call: TRBV20-1
cdr3_nt: TGCAGTGCTAGAGGATTCTCGAAACTAGCGGGAGATTACGAGCAGTACTTC
cdr3_aa: CSARGFSKLAGDYEQYF

clone_size: few
j_call: TRBJ2-5
d_call: TRBD2
v_call: TRBV20-1
cdr3_nt: TGCAGTGCGTTGGGACTAGCGGGGGTGCAAGAGACCCAGTACTTC
cdr3_aa: CSALGLAGVQETQYF

clone_size: few
j_call: TRBJ2-3
d_call: TRBD1
v_call: TRBV7-9
cdr3_nt: TGTGCCAGCAGCCGAGGGACAGGGGATGGAGATACGCAGTATTTT
cdr3_aa: CASSRGTGDGDTQYF

clone_size: few
j_call: TRBJ2-1
d_call: TRBD1
v_call: TRBV20-1
cdr3_nt: TGCAGTGCGGGAAGACAGGGGCCGTTAAATGAGCAGTTCTTC
cdr3_aa: CSAGRQGPLNEQFF

clone_size: -
j_call: TRBJ2-6
d_call: -
v_call: TRBV28
cdr3_nt: TGTGCCAGCAGTCGCCCTCTCGGCTCTGGGGCCAACGTCCTGACTTTC
cdr3_aa: CASSRPLGSGANVLTF

clone_size: -
j_call: TRBJ1-5
d_call: -
v_call: TRBV25-1
cdr3_nt: TGTGCCAGCAGTGCCACGGGTTACAATCAGCCCCAGCATTTT
cdr3_aa: CASSATGYNQPQHF

clone_size: -
j_call: TRBJ2-2
d_call: -
v_call: TRBV10-3
cdr3_nt: TGTGCCATCACCCCCGGCGGGCCCACCGGGGAGCTGTTTTTT
cdr3_aa: CAITPGGPTGELFF

clone_size: -
j_call: TRBJ2-4
d_call: TRBD1
v_call: TRBV7-9
cdr3_nt: TGTGCCAGCATCGCGACCGACAGGGAATACATTCAGTACTTC
cdr3_aa: CASIATDREYIQYF

clone_size: few
j_call: TRBJ2-5
d_call: -
v_call: TRBV6-6
cdr3_nt: TGTGCCAGCAGTCCGCCGACGGAAAGACAGGAGACCCAGTACTTC
cdr3_aa: CASSPPTERQETQYF

clone_size: few
j_call: TRBJ2-1
d_call: -
v_call: TRBV20-1
cdr3_nt: TGCAGTGCTCCGATAGGTGGGAGTCGGTACAATGAGCAGTTCTTC
cdr3_aa: CSAPIGGSRYNEQFF

clone_size: -
j_call: TRBJ1-6
d_call: -
v_call: TRBV20-1
cdr3_nt: TGCAGTGCTAGGGACCGAAATAATTCACCCCTCCACTTT
cdr3_aa: CSARDRNNSPLHF

clone_size: -
j_call: TRBJ1-1
d_call: -
v_call: TRBV15
cdr3_nt: TGTGCCACCAGCAGAGATCTGTGGAAGGAAGCTTTCTTT
cdr3_aa: CATSRDLWKEAFF

clone_size: few
j_call: TRBJ2-5
d_call: -
v_call: TRBV5-1
cdr3_nt: TGCGCCAGCAGCTTGGGCGCAGGGGCTACTCAAGAGACCCAGTACTTC
cdr3_aa: CASSLGAGATQETQYF

clone_size: -
j_call: TRBJ2-1
d_call: TRBD2
v_call: TRBV5-1
cdr3_nt: TGCGCCACCAGCCTGCCGACTAGCGGGAGCTCCTACAATGAGCAGTTCTTC
cdr3_aa: CATSLPTSGSSYNEQFF

clone_size: -
j_call: TRBJ2-3
d_call: -
v_call: TRBV20-1
cdr3_nt: TGCAGTGCTAGATCCGCACGCACAGATACGCAGTATTTT
cdr3_aa: CSARSARTDTQYF

clone_size: -
j_call: TRBJ2-3
d_call: TRBD2
v_call: TRBV20-1
cdr3_nt: TGCAGTGCTAGAGAATCCGAGCGGGGACGCACAGATACGCAGTATTTT
cdr3_aa: CSARESERGRTDTQYF

clone_size: -
j_call: TRBJ1-2
d_call: -
v_call: TRBV20-1
cdr3_nt: -
cdr3_aa: CSARDWGQGAGTF

clone_size: few
j_call: TRBJ1-3
d_call: -
v_call: TRBV18
cdr3_nt: TGTGCCAGCCTCGACACGGACCGCGGAAACACCATATATTTT
cdr3_aa: CASLDTDRGNTIYF

clone_size: -
j_call: TRBJ2-3
d_call: -
v_call: TRBV7-2
cdr3_nt: TGTGCCAGCAGCTTATTGGCTTTAGATACGCAGTATTTT
cdr3_aa: CASSLLALDTQYF

clone_size: -
j_call: TRBJ2-1
d_call: TRBD2
v_call: TRBV7-2
cdr3_nt: TGTGCCAGCAGCTTAGACCTAGCGGGGGGCAACAATGAGCAGTTCTTC
cdr3_aa: CASSLDLAGGNNEQFF